The sequence of this T cell receptor (beta chain) was determined in a study of shared clonotypes between healthy human individuals (TCRdb year 2020). Regarding the study in general: A couple of women and a few men aged 18 to 49 years were included in the cohort. To estimate repertoire size and how much clonotypes are shared between individuals, the study performed deep sequencing of blood TCR repertoires from about 5 healthy adults. To increase sequencing depth and limit assay-specific biases, different laboratories used diverse techniques to prepare libraries and sequence TCR repertoires. Between about 0.94 and 8.9 billion PBMCs per donor were obtained by leukapheresis.

What the authors observed across the whole study: Pairwise subsampling indicated that sequencing depth was expected to affect the degree of clonotype sharing among donors. Sampling was restricted to blood, and TCR repertoires in tissues likely differ from the TCR repertoires found in blood. The small number of donors limited the genetic and exposure-history diversity represented.

To note about this clone: Its cognate antigen has yet to be identified. No qualities accompany the bases; no much larger clone lies one base away.

The donors were healthy, HIV-negative adults with no recently reported acute infections or vaccinations. All donors were Caucasian adults living in Nashville, Tennessee, USA. For unsorted samples, some 100 million PBMCs were counted and genomic DNA was extracted with the QIAamp DNA Blood Mini kit. Blood was collected by leukapheresis, and PBMCs were isolated by Ficoll-Histopaque density gradient centrifugation and then cryopreserved in liquid nitrogen vapor phase. Using the deep immunoSEQ assay, multiplex PCR amplified TCR CDR3 regions from genomic DNA. Extracted genomic DNA from each cell subset was spread evenly across all wells of several immunoSEQ 96-well plates, with each plate serving as a replicate. For unsorted PBMC, 250 to 300 ng genomic DNA, equal to approximately 30,000 T cell genomes, was loaded into each replicate PCR. Ten immunoSEQ deep assay plates were used to sequence the unsorted PBMC genomic DNA. Purified libraries were quantified with a Qubit 3.0 fluorometer, sized on a Bioanalyzer 2100, and re-quantified with the KAPA Library Quantification kit. A separate single-read 150-cycle Illumina NextSeq 550 flow cell was used to sequence each immunoSEQ 96-well plate. As for the authors' bioinformatics: Because the immunoSEQ output included only junctional sequences and no quality scores, the filtering could not be the same as the filtering used for full-length reads. Sequences were annotated with PyIR, a Python wrapper for IgBLAST v1.9, and V/J genes and CDR3 were assigned using IMGT germline references. Reads with weak V/J assignments (E-value above 1e-6), missing CDR3, stop codons, out-of-frame junctions, or ambiguous translated residues were removed. V3J clonotypes were defined as sequences sharing an identical inferred V gene, J gene, and CDR3 amino acid sequence. Percentage overlap between repertoires was computed as shared unique clonotypes divided by the size of the smaller repertoire. Three approaches were used to assess repertoire richness: RTK rarefaction, the Chao1 estimator, and Recon v2.1 estimates of unobserved clonotypes. In its TCRdb copy, this immuneACCESS table keeps in-frame sequences only and misses some clones. Where compared with another copy, unresolved V genes explain less than half of these, and the others have no known cause. V and J calls and clone size are those listed in that table; D and trimming were worked out from the DNA. Recorded for this sample are hundreds of thousands of clones; more than 75% of them occurred a single time. Around 13% of the sample is taken by the ten largest.

The CDR1 and CDR2 encoded by the germline V gene are SQVTM and ANQGSEA. The CDR3 covers 15 residues, taking in both the cysteine and the phenylalanine. Here the CDR3 DNA is all that survives: 45 bases in frame from base 1. V is pared back by 4 bases and J by 4 bases, with 19 bases lying between the germline termini. Sequenced input: PBMCs. This sequence was found in a woman in her thirties or forties in good health. Some clones in this sample may be carry-over from other donors' samples. The chain employs TRBV29-1 and TRBJ1-1, with no confident D gene call. The DNA sequence follows: TGCAGCGTTGGGGCTAGACGTACCTTGGGCACTGAAGCTTTCTTT. This sequence encodes CSVGARRTLGTEAFF.